What follows is one T cell receptor (beta chain) and its context. Trimming removed 4 bases at V and 5 bases at J, with 11 bases between. CDR3 length: 13 residues. The data stem from a study of blood T cell repertoires in COVID-19. Data came from immunoSEQ multiplex PCR; TCRdb stores just in-frame clones and leaves some out. Found here are about 160,000 clones, more than 75% of them singletons; the top ten hold over 15%. Sequenced input: peripheral blood. The chain links TRBV12-3 or TRBV12-4 to TRBJ2-5; D may be TRBD1 (5 bases). The sequence was collected from a man in his 60s with active or convalescent COVID-19. CDR3 coding DNA: TGTGCCAGCAGTTCTCTCAAGGGGGAGACCCAGTACTTC. This sequence encodes CASSSLKGETQYF.